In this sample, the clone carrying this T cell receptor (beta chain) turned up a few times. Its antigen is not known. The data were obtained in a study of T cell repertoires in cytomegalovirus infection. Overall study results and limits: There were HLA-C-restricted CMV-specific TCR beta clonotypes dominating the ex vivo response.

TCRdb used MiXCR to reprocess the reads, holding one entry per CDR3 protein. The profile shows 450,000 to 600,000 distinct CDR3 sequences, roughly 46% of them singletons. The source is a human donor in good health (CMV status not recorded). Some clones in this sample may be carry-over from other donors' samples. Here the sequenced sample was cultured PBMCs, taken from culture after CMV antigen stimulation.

This CDR3 is CASSEVAGGLLETQYF. DNA for the CDR3: TGCGCCAGCAGCGAAGTAGCGGGGGGGCTTTTGGAGACCCAGTACTTC. This chain uses TRBV4-1 with TRBJ2-5, with 11 positions matching TRBD2. Germline V gene data show CDR1 as MGHRA and CDR2 as YSYEKL. J was trimmed by 5 bases and V by 5 bases; bases with no gene match: 10. This CDR3 region has 16 residues.